These 27 T cell receptor beta chains were sequenced from one sample in a study of a mutant IDH1 vaccine in newly diagnosed glioma. Their antigens remain unidentified. This sample's time point: week 47, end of study. Every vaccine dose comprised 300 ug of mutant IDH1 20-mer peptide plus topical imiquimod. Profiled with immunoSEQ multiplex PCR; TCRdb holds only in-frame clones, not every one. The sample carries about 10,000 clones, over 75% recorded once. The sequencing here drew on PBMCs, taken from a glioma patient whose treatment included an IDH1 peptide vaccine. All receptors derive from a man in his thirties or forties with glioma.

A single count supports this clone. The rearrangement uses TRBV6-1 and TRBJ1-5; D is ambiguous. This CDR3 spans 15 amino acids. V lost 0 bases and J lost 5, with 11 bases in between. In germline, CDR1 is MNHNS, CDR2 SASEGT. CDR3 in amino acids: CASSEASIRHQPQHF. In DNA form, the CDR3 reads TGTGCCAGCAGTGAAGCGAGTATCAGGCATCAGCCCCAGCATTTT.

The V and J genes are TRBV5-1 and TRBJ1-1, with 9 bases matching TRBD1. V trimming: 1 base; J trimming: 4 bases; junction bases outside the gene matches: 8. Germline CDR1 and CDR2: SGHRS and YFSETQ. The CDR3 covers 16 residues. The CDR3 DNA reads as TGCGCCAGCAGCTTGCGACCCGGGACAGGGAGCACTGAAGCTTTCTTT. It codes for CASSLRPGTGSTEAFF.

This chain links TRBV27 with TRBJ1-1; no clear D. V lost 4 bases and J 8 bases, leaving 11 bases between the germline ends. Germline CDR1 reads MNHEY; CDR2 reads SMNVEV (reference sequence). The CDR3 length is 12 residues. The CDR3 here is CASSSLAAEAFF. The DNA for the CDR3 is TGTGCCAGCAGTTCCCTAGCGGCAGAAGCTTTCTTT.

This clone has only a few counts. The J gene is TRBJ1-1, the V gene TRBV5-6, with D hard to call. This CDR3 is 13 amino acids long. V gave up 4 bases and J gave up 0 bases, with 7 bases separating them. The germline CDR1 and CDR2 sequences are SGHDT and YYEEEE. CDR3 region: CASSLNVNTEAFF. The CDR3 DNA follows: TGTGCCAGCAGCCTAAACGTGAACACTGAAGCTTTCTTT.

This chain uses TRBV5-1 with TRBJ1-3; 7 positions agree with TRBD1. The length of the CDR3 is 15 residues. Losses at the gene ends were 4 bases for V and 0 bases for J; bases not matched to a gene: 4. CDR1 is SGHRS and CDR2 is YFSETQ in the germline V gene. CDR3 sequence (DNA): TGCGCCAGCAGCGGGGGGGACAGCTCTGGAAACACCATATATTTT. Translation gives CASSGGDSSGNTIYF.

This clone turned up a few times. This chain links TRBV30 with TRBJ2-7, with no clear D. The CDR3 covers 15 residues. The germline V gene encodes CDR1 GTSNPN and CDR2 SVGIG (reference sequence). The ends were cut back, 2 bases at V and 0 bases at J, with 14 bases in the middle. CDR3 sequence reads: CAWSRAIVGSYEQYF. The CDR3 region has the DNA TGTGCCTGGAGTAGGGCGATAGTCGGCTCCTACGAGCAGTACTTC.

The rearrangement links TRBV4-2 to TRBJ2-5, with D possibly being TRBD2 (5 bases). Germline V gives CDR1 LGHNA, CDR2 YNFKEQ. This CDR3 contains 15 residues. V was trimmed by 0 bases and J by 1 base, leaving 9 bases between them. In DNA form, the CDR3 reads TGTGCCAGCAGCCAAGATGAAGGGAGCCAAGAGACCCAGTACTTC. It specifies CASSQDEGSQETQYF.

DNA for the CDR3: TGTGCCAGCAGCGATTCGACAGATACGCAGTATTTT. Residues: CASSDSTDTQYF. V is TRBV7-8 and J is TRBJ2-3; D uncertain. Germline CDR1 and CDR2: SGHVS and FQNEAQ. V shed 5 bases and J shed 3 bases, with 6 bases lying between them. This CDR3 contains 12 residues.

The rearrangement uses TRBV30 and TRBJ2-1, with 7 bases identical to TRBD1. Trimming cost V 0 bases and J 1 base; bases outside gene matches: 3. There are 15 residues in the CDR3. Germline V lookup: CDR1 GTSNPN, CDR2 SVGIG (reference sequence). In DNA form, the CDR3 reads TGTGCCTGGAGTGTGGCAGGGGGATCCTACAATGAGCAGTTCTTC. Amino acids: CAWSVAGGSYNEQFF.

The rearrangement links TRBV9 to TRBJ1-4, with D tentatively TRBD1 (5 bases). Trimming cost V 6 bases and J 8 bases, with 11 bases left between them. Germline V gene lookup returns CDR1 SGDLS and CDR2 YYNGEE. The CDR3 sequence is 12 residues long. This CDR3 reads CASITRGEKLFF. CDR3 nucleotides: TGTGCCAGCATCACAAGGGGAGAAAAACTGTTTTTT.

This clone was observed a handful of times. The V call is TRBV6-6, the J call TRBJ2-2; D might be TRBD1 (6 bases). Germline CDR1 reads MNHNY; CDR2 reads SVGAGI (reference sequence). The CDR3 is 15 residues long. V gave up 0 bases and J gave up 7 bases, with 12 bases separating them. CDR3 in DNA: TGTGCCAGCAGTTACTCCTCACAGGGTAGCGGGGAGCTGTTTTTT. Its protein product is CASSYSSQGSGELFF.

The chain joins TRBV18 to TRBJ2-1; D call uncertain. Trimming shortened V by 5 bases and J by 2 bases, and 7 bases separated the two germline ends. Per germline, CDR1 KGHSH and CDR2 LQKENI. CDR3 length: 13 residues. DNA for the CDR3: TGTGCCAGCTCATTGGGAACCTACAATGAGCAGTTCTTC. It encodes CASSLGTYNEQFF.

The genes are TRBV5-1 and TRBJ2-3; D gene uncertain. In germline, CDR1 is SGHRS, CDR2 YFSETQ. The CDR3 spans 13 residues. The ends were cut back, 2 bases at V and 6 bases at J, with 10 bases in the middle. The CDR3 reads CASSFQASDTQYF. CDR3 DNA sequence: TGCGCCAGCAGCTTTCAGGCTTCGGATACGCAGTATTTT.

CDR3 DNA sequence: TGTGCCAGCAGCTCCCCCCCCTATGGGGATGGCTACACCTTC. This encodes CASSSPPYGDGYTF. V usage is TRBV6-5 and J usage is TRBJ1-2; no clear D gene. The CDR3 extends over 14 amino acids. Deletions cut 6 bases from V and 6 bases from J, with 17 bases between. CDR1 and CDR2 (germline): MNHEY, SVGAGI.

J is TRBJ1-5 and V is TRBV6-4, with a weak D call TRBD1 (6 bases). CDR1 MRHNA and CDR2 SNTAGT come from the germline V gene. V was trimmed by 8 bases and J by 0 bases, leaving 17 bases between them. CDR3 length equals 16 residues. The CDR3 loop reads CASREYGQISNQPQHF. CDR3 DNA sequence: TGTGCCAGCCGAGAATACGGACAGATTAGCAATCAGCCCCAGCATTTT.

The chain is built from TRBV5-1 and TRBJ2-3; possibly TRBD2 for D (6 bases). The CDR3 sequence is 15 residues long. Germline CDR1 SGHRS, CDR2 YFSETQ. Trimming left V 4 bases short and J 0 bases short, with 12 bases between. For the CDR3, the DNA is TGCGCCAGCAGCCCCGGGACTGCTAGCACAGATACGCAGTATTTT. Translation gives CASSPGTASTDTQYF. The full variable domain, in which reference TRBV5-1 and TRBJ2-3 provide the parts outside the CDR3, is KAGVTQTPRYLIKTRGQQVTLSCSPISGHRSVSWYQQTPGQGLQFLFEYFSETQRNKGNFPGRFSGRQFSNSRSEMNVSTLELGDSALYLCASSPGTASTDTQYFGPGTRLTVL.

The CDR3 nucleotides are TGTGCCAGTACTAGAACTGGGCAGCCGAACACTGAAGCTTTCTTT. Translating gives CASTRTGQPNTEAFF. This chain connects TRBV6-5 to TRBJ1-1, with no clear D. CDR1 and CDR2 (germline): MNHEY, SVGAGI. V was clipped by 9 bases and J by 1 base, with 18 bases between them. The CDR3 is 15 amino acids.

This clone occurred a few times. The chain couples TRBV6-4 to TRBJ1-1; 7 bases are shared with TRBD1. CDR1 and CDR2 from the germline V gene are MRHNA and SNTAGT. V lost 7 bases, J lost 2 bases, and 7 bases stayed unmatched. CDR3 length: 14 amino acids. The CDR3 protein is CASKQTGHNTEAFF. CDR3 in DNA: TGTGCCAGCAAACAGACAGGGCACAACACTGAAGCTTTCTTT.

CDR3 region: CASGRENSEQFF. CDR3 bases: TGTGCCAGCGGGCGGGAGAATTCTGAGCAGTTCTTC. This rearrangement joins TRBV7-9 to TRBJ2-1; 7 nucleotides match TRBD2. Per germline, CDR1 SEHNR and CDR2 FQNEAQ (reference sequence). The CDR3 spans 12 residues. With V trimmed by 8 bases and J by 9 bases, 7 bases remained unmatched.

This clone is classed as medium-sized. This chain links TRBV6-5 with TRBJ1-2; a weak D match, TRBD1 (5 bases). Trimming cost V 0 bases and J 7 bases, with 12 bases left between them. The CDR3 spans 14 residues. Per the germline V gene, CDR1 is MNHEY and CDR2 is SVGAGI. In nucleotides, the CDR3 is TGTGCCAGCAGTTACTCGGGGCCCTCTTTTGGCTACACCTTC. Amino acid sequence: CASSYSGPSFGYTF.

The chain uses TRBV5-5 and TRBJ2-4; a possible D gene is TRBD2 (5 bases). V was shortened by 2 bases and J by 0 bases, with 6 bases between the two germline ends. CDR3 length: 14 residues. Per germline, CDR1 SGHKS and CDR2 YYEKEE (reference sequence). CDR3 in DNA: TGTGCCAGCAGCTTCGGGGTAGCCAAAAACATTCAGTACTTC. It encodes CASSFGVAKNIQYF.

The V call is TRBV20-1, the J call TRBJ2-3; no definite D call. The V end was cut by 2 bases, the J end by 14 bases, with 11 bases between. The CDR3 has 10 amino acids. Per the germline V gene, CDR1 is DFQATT and CDR2 is SNEGSKA (reference sequence). The CDR3 loop is CSARKKELYF. The CDR3 DNA follows: TGCAGTGCTAGAAAGAAGGAGTTGTATTTT.

The J gene is TRBJ2-5, the V gene TRBV27; perhaps TRBD2 as D (5 bases). The CDR3 spans 13 residues. CDR1 and CDR2 (germline): MNHEY, SMNVEV (reference sequence). Trimming pared 5 bases from V and 7 bases from J, leaving 14 bases between. The CDR3 nucleotides are TGTGCCAGCAGTCTCCCGGGGAAATCGACCCAGTACTTC. It codes for CASSLPGKSTQYF.

This clone was seen more than once but under ten times. Here the CDR3 reads CASSVGQGGDTQYF. In nucleotides, the CDR3 is TGTGCCAGCAGTGTAGGACAGGGAGGAGATACGCAGTATTTT. V usage is TRBV6-5 and J usage is TRBJ2-3, with 8 positions matching TRBD1. Germline V lookup: CDR1 MNHEY, CDR2 SVGAGI. The CDR3 runs to 14 residues. Trimming took 5 bases from V and 5 from J; bases not matched to a gene: 6.

CDR3 protein: CASSFFGAEQYF. CDR3 nucleotides: TGTGCCAGCAGTTTTTTCGGAGCCGAGCAGTACTTC. The genes are TRBV27 and TRBJ2-7; D is unresolved. V was shortened by 3 bases and J by 6 bases, with 9 bases between the two germline ends. The CDR3 loop spans 12 amino acids. Germline lookup yields CDR1 MNHEY and CDR2 SMNVEV (reference sequence).

DNA of the CDR3: TGCGCCAGCAGCCAGACTAGCGGGCCTGTAGAGACCCAGTACTTC. This codes for CASSQTSGPVETQYF. The V call is TRBV4-1, the J call TRBJ2-5; 10 bases map to TRBD2. After removal of 3 bases from V and 4 bases from J, the junction contained 5 bases not matched to a gene. Germline V gene sequence: CDR1 MGHRA, CDR2 YSYEKL. This CDR3 comprises 15 residues.

The chain is built from TRBV7-9 and TRBJ2-3; D not certain. CDR1 and CDR2 from the germline V gene are SEHNR and FQNEAQ (reference sequence). The CDR3 is 15 amino acids. The V end was cut by 2 bases, the J end by 0 bases, with 9 bases between. The CDR3 is CASSLMRQSTDTQYF. In DNA form, the CDR3 reads TGTGCCAGCAGCTTAATGCGACAAAGCACAGATACGCAGTATTTT.